The 25 T cell receptor beta chains given below trace back to one sample, sequenced in a study of T cell responses to AZD1222 COVID-19 vaccine. Some clones are missing from TCRdb's copy, which holds only in-frame ones; the method was immunoSEQ multiplex PCR. The sample carries more than 110,000 clones, 88% recorded once. The sample was peripheral blood, taken 28 days after the second AZD1222 dose. The receptors were gathered from an adult who received the AZD1222 COVID-19 vaccine.

This sequence joins TRBV19 and TRBJ1-6; possible D gene TRBD1, 6 bases. In germline, CDR1 is LNHDA, CDR2 SQIVND (reference sequence). Trimming stripped 3 bases from V and 0 bases from J, with 12 bases between. CDR3 size: 17 residues. CDR3 sequence: CASSMQWDNSYNSPLHF. The CDR3 DNA follows: TGTGCCAGTAGTATGCAATGGGACAACTCCTATAATTCACCCCTCCACTTT.

V is TRBV5-1 and J is TRBJ2-7; TRBD2 is a possible D gene (6 bases). V gave up 4 bases and J gave up 1 base, with 18 bases separating them. There are 16 residues in the CDR3. The germline V gene has CDR1 SGHRS and CDR2 YFSETQ. The CDR3 protein is CASSRIPTGESYEQYF. The CDR3 DNA sequence: TGCGCCAGCAGCCGTATTCCGACGGGAGAGTCCTACGAGCAGTACTTC.

The chain combines TRBV27 with TRBJ1-5; tentative D call: TRBD1 (5 bases). V was clipped by 2 bases and J by 9 bases, with 11 bases between them. The CDR3 is made up of 13 amino acids. The germline V gene has CDR1 MNHEY and CDR2 SMNVEV (reference sequence). CDR3 coding DNA: TGTGCCAGCAGTTTAGGGGGACGTCGGCCCCAGCATTTT. Translating it yields CASSLGGRRPQHF.

The chain links TRBV2 to TRBJ2-7; D is ambiguous. Germline-derived CDR1 and CDR2 are SNHLY and FYNNEI. Trimming stripped 7 bases from V and 7 bases from J, with 14 bases between. The CDR3 sequence is 12 residues long. CDR3 residues: CASTMTSAEQYF. CDR3 bases: TGTGCCAGCACCATGACATCAGCGGAGCAGTACTTC.

This rearrangement joins TRBV28 to TRBJ1-1; perhaps TRBD1 as D (5 bases). The CDR3 contains 16 residues. CDR1 and CDR2 (germline): MDHEN, SYDVKM. Trimming took 3 bases from V and 5 from J, leaving 19 bases between them. CDR3 residues: CASSLTAGRWGTEAFF. The CDR3 bases are TGTGCCAGCAGTTTGACGGCAGGCCGCTGGGGGACTGAAGCTTTCTTT.

This chain joins TRBV6-2 or TRBV6-3 and TRBJ2-7, with unresolved D. V lost 2 bases and J 0 bases, leaving 8 bases between the germline ends. The V gene's germline CDR1 is MNHEY and CDR2 SVGEGT. The CDR3 is 14 amino acids. In DNA form, the CDR3 reads TGTGCCAGCAGTTACGTTGGCACCTCCTACGAGCAGTACTTC. Translated, it gives CASSYVGTSYEQYF.

This chain uses TRBV2 with TRBJ1-2; possible D gene TRBD1, 5 bases. The CDR3 is 14 amino acids. Trimming pared 3 bases from V and 8 bases from J, leaving 16 bases between. Germline CDR1 and CDR2: SNHLY and FYNNEI. CDR3 sequence: CASSELWGFGGYTF. Written as DNA, the CDR3 is TGTGCCAGCAGTGAGCTGTGGGGGTTCGGGGGCTACACCTTC.

The chain couples TRBV2 to TRBJ1-5, with D possibly TRBD1 on 5 matching bases. Trimming took off 6 bases at V and 2 bases at J, with 14 bases between the two ends. The germline CDR1 and CDR2 sequences are SNHLY and FYNNEI. The CDR3 length is 15 residues. CDR3 coding DNA: TGTGCCAGCAGGCCCCGGGGGGTTGGCAATCAGCCCCAGCATTTT. Translated, it gives CASRPRGVGNQPQHF.

The rearrangement links TRBV2 to TRBJ1-6; 9 bases line up with TRBD1. The V gene end was trimmed by 6 bases and the J gene end by 9 bases; junction bases not matched to a gene: 12. The germline V gene encodes CDR1 SNHLY and CDR2 FYNNEI. CDR3 size: 16 residues. CDR3 in DNA: TGTGCCAGCAGGCCTGGACAGGGGAGATCTAGTTCACCCCTCCACTTT. Encoded protein: CASRPGQGRSSSPLHF.

This clone was observed a few times. The chain joins TRBV21-1 to TRBJ2-2; TRBD1 is the table's D call, not checked against the DNA. TRBV21-1 is deemed a pseudogene. The CDR3 spans 13 residues. The CDR3 DNA sequence: TGTGCCGGTGACAAGGGGATTACCGGGGAGCTGTTTTTT. Protein: CAGDKGITGELFF.

This clone appeared once. The J gene is TRBJ2-7, the V gene TRBV7-8, with TRBD2 identical over 9 bases. From germline, CDR1 is SGHVS and CDR2 FQNEAQ. The CDR3 is 12 amino acids. Trimming took 9 bases from V and 6 from J; bases not matched to a gene: 6. In DNA form, the CDR3 reads TGTGCCAGGCCTAGCGGGGTAGCCGAGCAGTACTTC. Translation: CARPSGVAEQYF.

This chain joins TRBV4-3 and TRBJ1-6; the D is unclear. Trimming shortened V by 2 bases and J by 5 bases, and 13 bases separated the two germline ends. The CDR3 spans 16 residues. The germline CDR1 and CDR2 sequences are LGHNA and YSLEER. The DNA for the CDR3 is TGCGCCAGCAGCCAAACGTCTGGATTTAATAATTCACCCCTCCACTTT. Its translation: CASSQTSGFNNSPLHF.

J is TRBJ1-6 and V is TRBV7-8; D is ambiguous. The CDR3 contains 17 residues. V was shortened by 5 bases and J by 6 bases, with 20 bases between the two germline ends. The V gene's germline CDR1 is SGHVS and CDR2 FQNEAQ. This CDR3 reads CASSRSGSVWRNSPLHF. Here the CDR3 DNA reads TGTGCCAGCAGCCGCTCCGGAAGCGTGTGGCGTAATTCACCCCTCCACTTT.

V gene TRBV5-1 combines with J gene TRBJ2-3, with D perhaps TRBD2 (5 bases). V was clipped by 0 bases and J by 4 bases, with 9 bases between them. The CDR3 sequence is 14 residues long. Per germline, CDR1 SGHRS and CDR2 YFSETQ. The CDR3 DNA sequence: TGCGCCAGCAGCTTGGATTCCGGGGCAGATACGCAGTATTTT. Amino acids: CASSLDSGADTQYF.

This chain connects TRBV3-1 (or the pseudogene TRBV3-2) to TRBJ2-7; maybe TRBD1 (5 bases). The CDR3 is 14 residues long. V was shortened by 4 bases and J by 6 bases, with 16 bases between the two germline ends. Per germline, CDR1 LGHDT and CDR2 YNNKEL (reference sequence). The CDR3 DNA sequence: TGTGCCAGCAGCCCGCGGCCAGACAGTGGCGAGCAGTACTTC. It codes for CASSPRPDSGEQYF.

The CDR3 DNA reads as TGTGCCAGTAGATACGGGCTAGGGGGGAATAATCAGCCCCAGCATTTT. It codes for CASRYGLGGNNQPQHF. The chain employs TRBV19 and TRBJ1-5, with D possibly TRBD1 on 6 matching bases. The germline V gene encodes CDR1 LNHDA and CDR2 SQIVND (reference sequence). This CDR3 is 16 amino acids long. Trimming removed 6 bases at V and 4 bases at J, with 19 bases between.

V usage is TRBV24-1 and J usage is TRBJ1-5, with TRBD1 as a possible D gene (6 bases). Trimming stripped 1 base from V and 6 bases from J, with 15 bases between. The length of the CDR3 is 16 residues. Germline V gives CDR1 KGHDR, CDR2 SFDVKD. CDR3 nucleotides: TGTGCCACCAGTGATTTACCTAACAGGGTAAGTCAGCCCCAGCATTTT. This codes for CATSDLPNRVSQPQHF.

The chain is built from TRBV27 and TRBJ1-4; 8 nucleotides align to TRBD1. V shed 5 bases and J 7 bases; nucleotides not matched to a gene: 21. CDR1 is MNHEY and CDR2 is SMNVEV in the germline V gene (reference sequence). The CDR3 has 19 amino acids. The CDR3 DNA sequence: TGTGCCAGCAGTCGAAACCAGCCATTTCCGACAGGGGTTGGTGAAAAACTGTTTTTT. Encoded protein: CASSRNQPFPTGVGEKLFF.

This clone was seen only once. The gene calls are TRBV12-3 or TRBV12-4 and TRBJ1-1; no reliable D call. V lost 5 bases and J lost 11, with 6 bases in between. The CDR3 runs to 9 residues. The CDR3 sequence is CASSLDAFF. The CDR3 DNA reads as TGTGCCAGCAGTCTAGACGCTTTCTTT.

V usage is TRBV5-4 and J usage is TRBJ1-2, with 8 nucleotides matching TRBD1. The CDR3 runs to 15 residues. The germline gives CDR1 SGHNT, CDR2 YYREEE (reference sequence). After removal of 4 bases from V and 7 bases from J, the junction contained 12 bases not matched to a gene. The CDR3 region has the DNA TGTGCCAGCAGCCTACTACAGGGGGTTGTTGGTGGCTACACCTTC. Protein: CASSLLQGVVGGYTF.

V is TRBV13 and J is TRBJ2-7, with TRBD1 matching over 9 bases. V was clipped by 3 bases and J by 4 bases; unmatched bases: 7. The CDR3 has 15 residues. Germline CDR1 PRHDT, CDR2 FYEKMQ (reference sequence). The CDR3 loop is CASSFEDRGGYEQYF. For the CDR3, the DNA is TGTGCCAGCAGCTTCGAGGACAGGGGTGGGTACGAGCAGTACTTC.

The chain combines TRBV6-5 with TRBJ1-1; TRBD1 matches at 8 bases. The J segment lost 7 bases and the V segment lost 7 bases, leaving 8 bases of the junction unmatched. Looked up from germline, CDR1 is MNHEY and CDR2 is SVGAGI. The CDR3 is 13 residues long. DNA of the CDR3: TGTGCCAGCACTGGACAGGGAATAGGTGAAGCTTTCTTT. It yields the protein CASTGQGIGEAFF.

The V and J genes are TRBV9 and TRBJ1-1; D might be TRBD1 (5 bases). The CDR3 contains 16 residues. Germline V gene lookup returns CDR1 SGDLS and CDR2 YYNGEE. V was cut by 0 bases and J by 1 base, with 13 bases left in between. The CDR3 protein is CASSVGISGGNTEAFF. The CDR3 DNA reads as TGTGCCAGCAGCGTAGGGATTAGCGGGGGGAACACTGAAGCTTTCTTT.

This clone has just one count. V gene TRBV18 combines with J gene TRBJ1-3, with 7 bases matching TRBD1. Germline V gene lookup returns CDR1 KGHSH and CDR2 LQKENI. V trimming: 1 base; J trimming: 4 bases; junction bases outside the gene matches: 4. The CDR3 sequence is 15 residues long. CDR3 protein: CASSPRETGGNTIYF. The DNA of the CDR3 is TGTGCCAGCTCACCACGCGAGACAGGGGGAAACACCATATATTTT.

This clone was seen a single time. V usage is TRBV2 and J usage is TRBJ2-5; D perhaps matches TRBD1 (6 bases). The CDR3 totals 11 residues. The germline V gene encodes CDR1 SNHLY and CDR2 FYNNEI. The germline V and J ends were trimmed by 10 bases and 2 bases, with 8 bases remaining between them. For the CDR3, the DNA is TGTGCCACCGGACAGCAAGAGACCCAGTACTTC. Its protein is CATGQQETQYF.